Following are 25 T cell receptor beta chains from one sample sequenced in a study of T cell responses to AZD1222 COVID-19 vaccine. Assay: immunoSEQ multiplex PCR; the TCRdb copy retains only in-frame clones and omits some. Of around 100,000 clones listed, 80% to 95% are singletons. The sample consisted of peripheral blood, taken on day 0 of AZD1222 vaccination. The receptors stem from an adult in good health.

This chain connects TRBV27 to TRBJ1-1; D is ambiguous. Trimming left V 4 bases short and J 5 bases short, with 14 bases between. Germline CDR1 and CDR2: MNHEY and SMNVEV (reference sequence). This CDR3 region has 14 residues. CDR3 DNA sequence: TGTGCCAGCAGTTGGGCACAAGAGGGAACTGAAGCTTTCTTT. Residues: CASSWAQEGTEAFF.

CDR3 sequence (DNA): TGTGCCAGCAGCCTTACAGGGGGATGGACTGAAGCTTTCTTT. This gives the protein CASSLTGGWTEAFF. The chain couples TRBV7-8 to TRBJ1-1; TRBD1 matches at 8 bases. With V trimmed by 5 bases and J by 5 bases, 7 bases remained unmatched. Germline CDR1 is SGHVS and CDR2 is FQNEAQ. CDR3 length: 14 amino acids. Full variable domain (remainder filled in from reference TRBV7-8 and TRBJ1-1): GAGVSQSPRYKVAKRGQDVALRCDPISGHVSLFWYQQALGQGPEFLTYFQNEAQLDKSGLPSDRFFAERPEGSVSTLKIQRTQQEDSAVYLCASSLTGGWTEAFFGQGTRLTVV.

Notes on this clone: Other DNA sequences of this sample code for an identical CDR3. This chain uses TRBV5-1 with TRBJ2-1; 10 nucleotides line up with TRBD1. The CDR3 sequence is 14 residues long. The junction had 3 bases not matched to a gene; V was cut back by 4 bases and J by 5 bases. Germline-derived CDR1 and CDR2 are SGHRS and YFSETQ. This CDR3 reads CASSLGQGNNEQFF. CDR3 nucleotide sequence: TGCGCCAGCAGCCTGGGACAGGGGAACAATGAGCAGTTCTTC.

The rearrangement links TRBV5-4 to TRBJ1-1; TRBD1 agrees at 9 bases. In germline, CDR1 is SGHNT, CDR2 YYREEE (reference sequence). The CDR3 has 16 amino acids. The V segment lost 3 bases and the J segment 3 bases; nucleotides outside the gene matches: 9. This CDR3 is CASSYTGTGIDTEAFF. The CDR3 coding sequence is TGTGCCAGCAGCTATACCGGGACAGGGATTGACACTGAAGCTTTCTTT.

This rearrangement joins TRBV5-6 to TRBJ1-6; tentatively, D is TRBD1 (6 bases). Trimming left V 1 base short and J 1 base short, with 15 bases between. Germline V gene sequence: CDR1 SGHDT, CDR2 YYEEEE. The CDR3 length is 18 residues. CDR3 nucleotides: TGTGCCAGCAGCTTGTGGTATCAGGGGTTATCCTATAATTCACCCCTCCACTTT. Amino acids: CASSLWYQGLSYNSPLHF.

This chain connects TRBV11-2 to TRBJ2-7; the match to TRBD2 covers 7 bases. Germline CDR1 and CDR2: SGHAT and FQNNGV. The junction had 9 bases not matched to a gene; V was cut back by 5 bases and J by 2 bases. The CDR3 is 15 residues long. This CDR3 is CASSARDYQTYEQYF. The CDR3 DNA follows: TGTGCCAGCAGCGCGAGGGACTATCAAACCTACGAGCAGTACTTC.

The V call is TRBV2, the J call TRBJ1-4, with 7 bases lining up with TRBD1. Germline trimming cut 3 bases from V and 8 bases from J; bases unmatched to any gene: 3. Germline V CDR1 and CDR2: SNHLY, FYNNEI. CDR3 length: 13 residues. The CDR3: CASSDQGGEKLFF. CDR3 in DNA: TGTGCCAGCAGTGACCAGGGGGGCGAAAAACTGTTTTTT.

The V and J genes are TRBV7-8 and TRBJ2-3; a weak D match, TRBD2 (5 bases). This CDR3 contains 15 residues. Trimming left V 0 bases short and J 2 bases short, with 9 bases between. Germline V gene sequence: CDR1 SGHVS, CDR2 FQNEAQ. CDR3 amino acids: CASSLAWENTDTQYF. The CDR3 DNA sequence: TGTGCCAGCAGCTTAGCTTGGGAGAACACAGATACGCAGTATTTT.

In regard to this clone: An end of the junction does not agree with germline; a read error may underlie this. The V call is TRBV2, the J call TRBJ2-5; unclear D gene. The CDR3 spans 16 residues. From germline, CDR1 is SNHLY and CDR2 FYNNEI. CDR3 amino acids: CASSEEDVRVRETQYF. The CDR3 region has the DNA TGTGCCAGCAGCGAAGAGGACGTCCGGGTAAGAGAGACCCAGTACTTC.

This chain joins TRBV28 and TRBJ1-6; D uncertain. Germline loops: CDR1 MDHEN, CDR2 SYDVKM. V lost 7 bases and J lost 9, with 16 bases in between. The CDR3 is 14 residues long. CDR3 amino acids: CASTQPGSVSPLHF. The CDR3 DNA follows: TGTGCCAGCACCCAGCCTGGGAGTGTTTCACCCCTCCACTTT. Using reference TRBV28 and TRBJ1-6 for the parts outside the CDR3, the full variable domain is DVKVTQSSRYLVKRTGEKVFLECVQDMDHENMFWYRQDPGLGLRLIYFSYDVKMKEKGDIPEGYSVSREKKERFSLILESASTNQTSMYLCASTQPGSVSPLHFGNGTRLTVT.

This clone was counted a few times. The chain joins TRBV6-1 to TRBJ2-5; D unclear. Germline CDR1 is MNHNS and CDR2 is SASEGT. The CDR3 is 16 amino acids. Between the trimmed V and J ends, which lost 2 bases and 5 bases, there was a span of 18 bases. The CDR3 bases are TGTGCCAGCAGTGAACGAGCTGGGTTTGGGTGGGAGACCCAGTACTTC. Protein product: CASSERAGFGWETQYF.

The CDR3 DNA follows: TGCAGCGTTGTAGGGCGCGACGGGGGAAATTACGAGCAGTACTTC. This translates into CSVVGRDGGNYEQYF. The rearrangement uses TRBV29-1 and TRBJ2-7, with D possibly TRBD2 on 6 matching bases. Germline V lookup: CDR1 SQVTM, CDR2 ANQGSEA. This CDR3 spans 15 amino acids. The V end lost 4 bases, the J end lost 4 bases, and 20 bases lay between the germline ends.

The rearrangement uses TRBV11-1 and TRBJ1-1, with D tentatively TRBD1 (5 bases). The length of the CDR3 is 13 residues. V lost 5 bases, J lost 3 bases, and 10 bases lay in between. CDR1 and CDR2 (germline): SGHAT, FQDESV (reference sequence). The CDR3 nucleotides are TGTGCCAGCAGCGGCAGGGTTTACACTGAAGCTTTCTTT. Protein product: CASSGRVYTEAFF.

This clone appeared once. The chain combines TRBV19 with TRBJ2-5, with a tentative D call TRBD2 (6 bases). The CDR3 consists of 14 residues. Germline V lookup: CDR1 LNHDA, CDR2 SQIVND (reference sequence). With 7 bases removed from V and 1 base from J, the gap between germline ends came to 13 bases. The CDR3 DNA is TGTGCCAGTAATTCGAGACTAGGCCAAGAGACCCAGTACTTC. Translation: CASNSRLGQETQYF.

The J gene is TRBJ2-1, the V gene TRBV5-4; no firm D call. This CDR3 spans 11 amino acids. With 2 bases removed from V and 8 bases from J, the gap between germline ends came to 5 bases. The V gene's germline CDR1 is SGHNT and CDR2 YYREEE (reference sequence). The CDR3 region has the DNA TGTGCCAGCAGCTTAGCCCATGAGCAGTTCTTC. This translates into CASSLAHEQFF.

The J gene is TRBJ1-1, the V gene TRBV19, with D perhaps matching TRBD1 (6 bases). Trimming took 5 bases from V and 1 from J, leaving 17 bases between them. The germline gives CDR1 LNHDA, CDR2 SQIVND (reference sequence). The CDR3 has 16 amino acids. The CDR3 loop is CASSGDYRVRNTEAFF. CDR3 nucleotide sequence: TGTGCCAGTAGTGGCGACTACAGGGTACGGAACACTGAAGCTTTCTTT. The variable domain in full, completed from reference TRBV19 and TRBJ1-1, reads DGGITQSPKYLFRKEGQNVTLSCEQNLNHDAMYWYRQDPGQGLRLIYYSQIVNDFQKGDIAEGYSVSREKKESFPLTVTSAQKNPTAFYLCASSGDYRVRNTEAFFGQGTRLTVV.

J is TRBJ1-2 and V is TRBV6-5; TRBD1 might be the D (6 bases). CDR3 size: 13 residues. Germline assignment: CDR1 MNHEY and CDR2 SVGAGI. Trimming shortened V by 9 bases and J by 8 bases, and 19 bases separated the two germline ends. For the CDR3, the DNA is TGTGCCAGTTTTTCACAGGGCCCGGAGGGCTACACCTTC. As protein: CASFSQGPEGYTF.

The V gene is TRBV27, the J gene TRBJ2-3; no definite D call. The CDR3 contains 14 residues. V gave up 2 bases and J gave up 1 base, with 7 bases separating them. Looked up from germline, CDR1 is MNHEY and CDR2 is SMNVEV (reference sequence). CDR3 DNA: TGTGCCAGCAGTTTAGTTCCCGGCACAGATACGCAGTATTTT. Translated, it gives CASSLVPGTDTQYF.

This chain joins TRBV12-3 or TRBV12-4 and TRBJ1-1, with a weak D call TRBD1 (5 bases). V lost 8 bases, J lost 7 bases, and 11 bases lay in between. The CDR3 spans 11 residues. CDR3: CASHQGREAFF. As DNA, the CDR3 is TGTGCCAGCCACCAGGGCCGTGAAGCTTTCTTT.

V and J are TRBV4-2 and TRBJ2-7; no clear D gene. Between the trimmed V and J ends, which lost 2 bases and 3 bases, there was a span of 11 bases. This CDR3 contains 14 residues. Germline V CDR1 and CDR2: LGHNA, YNFKEQ. CDR3 sequence reads: CASSQSMTSYEQYF. CDR3 sequence (DNA): TGTGCCAGCAGCCAATCAATGACCAGCTACGAGCAGTACTTC.

The table lists this clone with a few counts. The junction shows a germline mismatch at one end, possibly a read error. The CDR3 DNA follows: TGCGCCAGCACCCAACCCCCTGGGGTGGGGGCCTATGGCTACACCTTC. This translates into CASTQPPGVGAYGYTF. The V call is TRBV4-1, the J call TRBJ1-2, with a tentative D call TRBD1 (6 bases). The CDR3 has 16 amino acids. In germline, CDR1 is MGHRA, CDR2 YSYEKL.

This chain links TRBV28 with TRBJ1-4; D uncertain. The CDR3 runs 13 residues. V was cut by 10 bases and J by 7 bases, with 16 bases left in between. The germline gives CDR1 MDHEN, CDR2 SYDVKM. The DNA of the CDR3 is TGTGCCATTACCCGCGGAGGCGGTGAAAAACTGTTTTTT. It yields the protein CAITRGGGEKLFF.

The V and J genes are TRBV4-2 and TRBJ2-2, with TRBD1 matching over 9 bases. The CDR3 consists of 16 residues. J lost 5 bases, V lost 4 bases, and 8 bases had no gene match. In germline, CDR1 is LGHNA, CDR2 YNFKEQ. Written as DNA, the CDR3 is TGTGCCAGCAGCCCCCGGGACAGGGATTTTACCGGGGAGCTGTTTTTT. Translated: CASSPRDRDFTGELFF.

J is TRBJ1-4 and V is TRBV4-3, with D possibly TRBD1 on 5 matching bases. The CDR3 totals 19 residues. V was trimmed by 0 bases and J by 0 bases, leaving 17 bases between them. Germline CDR1 LGHNA, CDR2 YSLEER. The CDR3 region is CASSQDPDSRAATNEKLFF. The CDR3 DNA reads as TGCGCCAGCAGCCAAGATCCCGACAGTAGGGCCGCAACTAATGAAAAACTGTTTTTT.

V and J are TRBV10-3 and TRBJ1-5; maybe TRBD1 (6 bases). CDR1 is ENHRY, CDR2 SYGVKD, per germline. Trimming shortened V by 3 bases and J by 1 base, and 7 bases separated the two germline ends. The CDR3 sequence is 14 residues long. CDR3 in DNA: TGTGCCATCAGTGACCAGGGGAGCAATCAGCCCCAGCATTTT. Translated: CAISDQGSNQPQHF.